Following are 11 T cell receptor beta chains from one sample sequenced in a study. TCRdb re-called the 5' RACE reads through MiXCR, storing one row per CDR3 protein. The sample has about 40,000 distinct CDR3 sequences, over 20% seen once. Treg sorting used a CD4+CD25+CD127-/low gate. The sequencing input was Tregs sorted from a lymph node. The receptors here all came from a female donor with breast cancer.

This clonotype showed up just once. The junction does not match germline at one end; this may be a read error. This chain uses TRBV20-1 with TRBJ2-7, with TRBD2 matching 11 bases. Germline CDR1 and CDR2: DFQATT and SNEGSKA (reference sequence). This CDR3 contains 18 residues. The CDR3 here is CGARGSVNSSGRTYEQYF. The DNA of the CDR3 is TGCGGTGCTAGAGGTTCCGTAAATTCTAGCGGGAGGACCTACGAGCAGTACTTC.

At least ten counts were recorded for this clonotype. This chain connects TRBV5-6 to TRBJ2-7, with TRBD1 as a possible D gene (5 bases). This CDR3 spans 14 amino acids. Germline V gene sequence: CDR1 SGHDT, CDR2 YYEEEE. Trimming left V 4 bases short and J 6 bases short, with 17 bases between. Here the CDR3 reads CASSHIDRQGEQYF. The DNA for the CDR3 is TGTGCCAGCAGCCACATCGACAGACAAGGCGAGCAGTACTTC.

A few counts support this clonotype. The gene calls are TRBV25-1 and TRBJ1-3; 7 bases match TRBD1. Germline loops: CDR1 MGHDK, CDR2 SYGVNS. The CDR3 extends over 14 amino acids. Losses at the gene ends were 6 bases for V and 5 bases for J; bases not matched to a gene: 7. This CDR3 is CASRAGTARNTIYF. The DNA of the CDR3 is TGTGCCAGCAGGGCTGGGACAGCCAGAAACACCATATATTTT.

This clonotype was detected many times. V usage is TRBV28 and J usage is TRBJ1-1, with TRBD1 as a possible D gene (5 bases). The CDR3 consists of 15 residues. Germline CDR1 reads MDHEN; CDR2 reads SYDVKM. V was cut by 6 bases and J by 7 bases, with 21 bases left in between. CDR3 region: CASSLRGVGTNEAFF. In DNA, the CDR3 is TGTGCCAGCAGCCTACGGGGGGTCGGGACTAATGAAGCTTTCTTT.

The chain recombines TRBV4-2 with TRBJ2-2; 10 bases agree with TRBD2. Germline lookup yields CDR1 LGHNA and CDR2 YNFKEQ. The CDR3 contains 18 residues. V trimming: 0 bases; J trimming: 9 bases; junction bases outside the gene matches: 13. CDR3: CASSQDPSGRALRRELFF. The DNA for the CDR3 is TGTGCCAGCAGCCAAGACCCCAGCGGGAGGGCCCTCCGCAGGGAGCTGTTTTTT.

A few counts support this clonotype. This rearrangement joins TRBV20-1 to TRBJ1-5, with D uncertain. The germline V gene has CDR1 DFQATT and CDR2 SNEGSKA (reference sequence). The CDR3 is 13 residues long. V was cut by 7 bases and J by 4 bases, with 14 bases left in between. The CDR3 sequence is CSVQESLNQPQHF. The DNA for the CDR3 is TGCAGTGTTCAGGAGTCTCTGAATCAGCCCCAGCATTTT.

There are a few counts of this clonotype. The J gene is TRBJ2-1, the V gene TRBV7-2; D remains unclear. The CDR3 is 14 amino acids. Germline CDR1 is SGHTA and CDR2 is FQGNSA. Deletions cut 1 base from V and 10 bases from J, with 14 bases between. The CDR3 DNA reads TGTGCCAGCAGCTTAGAAACCGGGCTCACGGAGCAGTTCTTC. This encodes CASSLETGLTEQFF. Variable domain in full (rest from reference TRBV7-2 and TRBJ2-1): GAGVSQSPSNKVTEKGKDVELRCDPISGHTALYWYRQSLGQGLEFLIYFQGNSAPDKSGLPSDRFSAERTGGSVSTLTIQRTQQEDSAVYLCASSLETGLTEQFFGPGTRLTVL.

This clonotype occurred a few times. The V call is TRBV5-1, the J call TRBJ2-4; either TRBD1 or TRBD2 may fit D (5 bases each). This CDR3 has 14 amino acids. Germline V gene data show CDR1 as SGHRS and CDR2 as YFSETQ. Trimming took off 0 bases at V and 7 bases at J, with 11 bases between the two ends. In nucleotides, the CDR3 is TGCGCCAGCAGCTTGGATCAAGAGGGGAACATTCAGTACTTC. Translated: CASSLDQEGNIQYF.

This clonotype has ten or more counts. CDR3 region: CASSLVGTNTGELFF. The CDR3 DNA reads TGTGCCAGCAGCTTAGTGGGGACTAACACCGGGGAGCTGTTTTTT. The chain joins TRBV7-9 to TRBJ2-2; D perhaps matches TRBD2 (6 bases). The CDR3 is 15 residues long. V was shortened by 1 base and J by 2 bases, with 8 bases between the two germline ends. CDR1 and CDR2 (germline): SEHNR, FQNEAQ (reference sequence).

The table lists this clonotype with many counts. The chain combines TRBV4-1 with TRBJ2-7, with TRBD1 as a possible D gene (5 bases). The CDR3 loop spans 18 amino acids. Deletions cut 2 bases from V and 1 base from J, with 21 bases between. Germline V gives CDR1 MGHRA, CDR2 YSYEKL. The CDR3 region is CASSQLTVPFQGSYEQYF. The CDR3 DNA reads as TGCGCCAGCAGCCAACTGACAGTCCCGTTTCAGGGTTCCTACGAGCAGTACTTC.

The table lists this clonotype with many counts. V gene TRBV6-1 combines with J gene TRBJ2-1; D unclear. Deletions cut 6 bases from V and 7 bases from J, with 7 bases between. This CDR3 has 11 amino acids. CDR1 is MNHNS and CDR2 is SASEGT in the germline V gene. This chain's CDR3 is CASRLGNEQFF. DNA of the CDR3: TGTGCCAGCAGATTAGGGAATGAGCAGTTCTTC.